This TCR beta chain came from a study of vaccination effects on CD4 cells after COVID-19. TCRdb's copy holds only in-frame clones and misses some; the assay was immunoSEQ multiplex PCR. The repertoire has approximately 74,000 clones, around four fifths of them found once; the top ten carry more than 0.85%. Viral peptide pool expansion of antigen-specific CD4+ T cells preceded sequencing in the ViraFEST assay. Subsequent to less than eleven days of culture, CD4+ T cells were isolated. All participants had two doses of either the BNT162b2 or mRNA-1273 vaccine. IL-2 at roughly 9.7 IU/ml and peptides at approximately 9.5 ug/ml were added to cultured PBMC, approximately 1.9 million per well. IL-2 medium took the place of half the medium on both days 3 and 7. About this clone: Its antigen is unidentified.

This TCR was recovered from a human donor who received a COVID-19 vaccine. The specimen comprised CD4+ T cells from PBMCs cultured with HCoV-OC43 spike peptides, sampled after COVID-19 vaccination. As for subset: HCoV-OC43 spike overlapping peptide pool stimulation.

The CDR3 nucleotides read TGTGCCAGCAGTTACGGAATTTCTGGAAACACCATATATTTT. It is translated as CASSYGISGNTIYF. V usage is TRBV6-5 and J usage is TRBJ1-3, with D uncertain. CDR3 length: 14 residues. Looked up from germline, CDR1 is MNHEY and CDR2 is SVGAGI. Trimming stripped 2 bases from V and 1 base from J, with 6 bases between.